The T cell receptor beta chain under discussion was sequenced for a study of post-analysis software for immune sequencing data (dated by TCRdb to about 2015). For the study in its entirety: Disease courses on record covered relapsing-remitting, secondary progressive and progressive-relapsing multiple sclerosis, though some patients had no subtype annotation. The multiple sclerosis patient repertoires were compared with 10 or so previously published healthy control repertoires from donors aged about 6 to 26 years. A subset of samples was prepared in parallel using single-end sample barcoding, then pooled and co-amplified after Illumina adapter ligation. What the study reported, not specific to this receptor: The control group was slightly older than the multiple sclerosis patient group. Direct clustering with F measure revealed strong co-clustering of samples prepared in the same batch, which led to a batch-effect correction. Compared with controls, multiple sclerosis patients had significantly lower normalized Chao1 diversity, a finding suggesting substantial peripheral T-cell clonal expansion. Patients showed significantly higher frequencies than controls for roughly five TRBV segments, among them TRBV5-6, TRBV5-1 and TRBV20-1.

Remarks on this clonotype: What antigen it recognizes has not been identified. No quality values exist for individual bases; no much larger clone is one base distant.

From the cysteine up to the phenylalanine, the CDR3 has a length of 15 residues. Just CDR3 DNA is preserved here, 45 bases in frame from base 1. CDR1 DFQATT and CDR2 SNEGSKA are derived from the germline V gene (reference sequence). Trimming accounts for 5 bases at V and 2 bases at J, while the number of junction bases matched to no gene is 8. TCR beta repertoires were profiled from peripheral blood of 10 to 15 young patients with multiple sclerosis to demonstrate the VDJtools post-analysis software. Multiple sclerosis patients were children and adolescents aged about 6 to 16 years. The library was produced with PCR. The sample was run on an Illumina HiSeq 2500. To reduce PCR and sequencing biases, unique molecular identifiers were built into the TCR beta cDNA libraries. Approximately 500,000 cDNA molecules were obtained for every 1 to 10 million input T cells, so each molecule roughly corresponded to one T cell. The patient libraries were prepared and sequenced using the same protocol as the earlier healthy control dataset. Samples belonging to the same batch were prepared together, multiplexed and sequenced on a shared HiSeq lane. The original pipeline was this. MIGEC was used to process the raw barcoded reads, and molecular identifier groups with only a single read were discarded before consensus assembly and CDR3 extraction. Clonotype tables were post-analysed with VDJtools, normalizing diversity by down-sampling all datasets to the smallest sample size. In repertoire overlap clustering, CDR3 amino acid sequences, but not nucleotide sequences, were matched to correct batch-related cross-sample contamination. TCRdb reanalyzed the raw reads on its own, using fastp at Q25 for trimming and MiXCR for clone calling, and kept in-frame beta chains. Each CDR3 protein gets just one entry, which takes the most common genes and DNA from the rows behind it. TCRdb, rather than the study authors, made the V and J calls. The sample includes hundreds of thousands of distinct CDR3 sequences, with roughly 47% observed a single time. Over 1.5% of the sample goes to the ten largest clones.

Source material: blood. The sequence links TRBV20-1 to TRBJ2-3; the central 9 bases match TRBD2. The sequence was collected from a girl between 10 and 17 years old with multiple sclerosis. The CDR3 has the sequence CSAPASGTDTDTQYF. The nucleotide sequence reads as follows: TGCAGTGCTCCTGCTAGCGGGACCGACACAGATACGCAGTATTTT.